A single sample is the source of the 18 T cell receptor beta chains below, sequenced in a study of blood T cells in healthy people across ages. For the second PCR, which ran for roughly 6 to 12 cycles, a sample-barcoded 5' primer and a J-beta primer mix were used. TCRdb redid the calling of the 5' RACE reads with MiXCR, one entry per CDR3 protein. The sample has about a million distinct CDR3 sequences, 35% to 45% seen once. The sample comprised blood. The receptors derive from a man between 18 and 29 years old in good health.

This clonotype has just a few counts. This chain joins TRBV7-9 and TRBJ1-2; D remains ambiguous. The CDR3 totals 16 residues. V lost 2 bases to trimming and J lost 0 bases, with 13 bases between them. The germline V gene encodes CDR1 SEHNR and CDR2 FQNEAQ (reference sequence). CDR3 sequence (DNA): TGTGCCAGCAGCTTATTCTCAGACATCTCTAACTATGGCTACACCTTC. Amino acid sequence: CASSLFSDISNYGYTF.

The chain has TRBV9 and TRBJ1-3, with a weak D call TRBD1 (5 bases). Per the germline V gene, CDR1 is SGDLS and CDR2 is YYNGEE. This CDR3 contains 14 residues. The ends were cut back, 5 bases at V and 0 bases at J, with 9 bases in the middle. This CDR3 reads CASRGTLSGNTIYF. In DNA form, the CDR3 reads TGTGCCAGCAGGGGGACTCTCTCTGGAAACACCATATATTTT.

For the CDR3, the DNA is TGCGCCAGCAGGCCAACTGGGTCCACCGGGGAGCTGTTTTTT. As protein: CASRPTGSTGELFF. The chain has TRBV10-2 and TRBJ2-2; no definite D call. Per the germline V gene, CDR1 is WSHSY and CDR2 is SAAADI. This CDR3 is 14 amino acids long. The germline V and J ends were trimmed by 6 bases and 4 bases, with 12 bases remaining between them.

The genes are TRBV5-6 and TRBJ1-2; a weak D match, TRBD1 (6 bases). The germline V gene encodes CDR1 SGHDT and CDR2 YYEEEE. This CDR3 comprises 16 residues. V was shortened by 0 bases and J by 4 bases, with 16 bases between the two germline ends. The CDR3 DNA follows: TGTGCCAGCAGCTTGGCGGCAGGGGCAGAAGGCTATGGCTACACCTTC. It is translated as CASSLAAGAEGYGYTF.

DNA for the CDR3: TGTGCCAGCAGTCCGCTACCGGGAGGCTATGGCTACACCTTC. Residues: CASSPLPGGYGYTF. This chain uses TRBV25-1 with TRBJ1-2, with D unresolved. This CDR3 is 14 amino acids long. V lost 5 bases and J 4 bases, leaving 14 bases between the germline ends. Germline V lookup: CDR1 MGHDK, CDR2 SYGVNS.

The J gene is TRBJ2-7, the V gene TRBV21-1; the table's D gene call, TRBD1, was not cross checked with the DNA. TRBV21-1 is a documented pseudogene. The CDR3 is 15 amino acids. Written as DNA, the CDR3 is TGTGCCGGTTCCGGGATCAGGGGGTTCTACAATGAGCAGTACTTC. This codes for CAGSGIRGFYNEQYF.

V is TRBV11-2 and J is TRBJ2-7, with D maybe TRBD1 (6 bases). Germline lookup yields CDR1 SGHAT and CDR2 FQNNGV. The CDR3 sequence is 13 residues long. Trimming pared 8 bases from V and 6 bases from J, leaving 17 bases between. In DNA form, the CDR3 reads TGTGCCAGCGAACCAACAGGGCTTGGCGAGCAGTACTTC. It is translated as CASEPTGLGEQYF. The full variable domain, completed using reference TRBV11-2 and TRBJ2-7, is EAGVAQSPRYKIIEKRQSVAFWCNPISGHATLYWYQQILGQGPKLLIQFQNNGVVDDSQLPKDRFSAERLKGVDSTLKIQPAKLEDSAVYLCASEPTGLGEQYFGPGTRLTVT.

CDR3 DNA: TGTGCCAGTGAAGGAGGATCTGAAGCTTTCTTT. Encoded protein: CASEGGSEAFF. The chain joins TRBV6-2 or TRBV6-3 to TRBJ1-1; D not certain. There are 11 residues in the CDR3. The V end lost 9 bases, the J end lost 6 bases, and 11 bases lay between the germline ends. Germline CDR1 and CDR2: MNHEY and SVGEGT.

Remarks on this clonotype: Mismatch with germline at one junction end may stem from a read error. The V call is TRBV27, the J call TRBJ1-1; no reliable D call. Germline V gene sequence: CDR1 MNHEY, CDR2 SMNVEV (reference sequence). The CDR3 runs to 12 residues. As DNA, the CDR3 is TGTACCAGCAGGCTAGAGGGAGCTGAAGCTTTCTTT. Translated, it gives CTSRLEGAEAFF.

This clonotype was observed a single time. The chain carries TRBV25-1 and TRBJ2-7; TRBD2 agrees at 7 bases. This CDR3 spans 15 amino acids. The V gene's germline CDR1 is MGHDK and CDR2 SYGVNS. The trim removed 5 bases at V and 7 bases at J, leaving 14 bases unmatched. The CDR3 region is CASSSGGTLYNEQYF. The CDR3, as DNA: TGTGCCAGCAGTTCCGGGGGGACCTTATACAATGAGCAGTACTTC.

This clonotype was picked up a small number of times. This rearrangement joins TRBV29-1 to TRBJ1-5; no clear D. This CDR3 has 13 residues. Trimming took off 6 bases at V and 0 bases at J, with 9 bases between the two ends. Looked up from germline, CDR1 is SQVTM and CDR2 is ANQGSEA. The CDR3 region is CSVLGNSNQPQHF. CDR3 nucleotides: TGCAGCGTGCTGGGGAATAGCAATCAGCCCCAGCATTTT.

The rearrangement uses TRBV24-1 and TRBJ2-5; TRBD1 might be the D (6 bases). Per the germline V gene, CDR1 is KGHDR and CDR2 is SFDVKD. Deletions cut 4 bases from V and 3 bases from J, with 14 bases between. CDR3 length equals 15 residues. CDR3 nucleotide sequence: TGTGCCACCAGTGACCCTCGACAGGACGAAGAGACCCAGTACTTC. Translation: CATSDPRQDEETQYF.

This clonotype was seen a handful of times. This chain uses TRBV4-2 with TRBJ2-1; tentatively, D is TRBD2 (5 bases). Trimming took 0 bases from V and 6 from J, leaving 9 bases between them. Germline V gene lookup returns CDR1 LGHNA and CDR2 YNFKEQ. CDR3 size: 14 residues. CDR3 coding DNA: TGTGCCAGCAGCCAAGATTATCGGGGCAATGAGCAGTTCTTC. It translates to CASSQDYRGNEQFF.

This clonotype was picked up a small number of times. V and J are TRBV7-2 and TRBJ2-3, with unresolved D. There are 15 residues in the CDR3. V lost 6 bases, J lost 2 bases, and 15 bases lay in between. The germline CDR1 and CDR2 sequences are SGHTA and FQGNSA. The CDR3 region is CASSGGVPNTDTQYF. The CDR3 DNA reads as TGTGCCAGCAGTGGTGGGGTCCCCAACACAGATACGCAGTATTTT.

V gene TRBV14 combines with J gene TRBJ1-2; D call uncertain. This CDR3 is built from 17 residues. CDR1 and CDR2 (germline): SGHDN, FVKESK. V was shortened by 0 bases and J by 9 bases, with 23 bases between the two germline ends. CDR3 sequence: CASSQDPSLRGEGSYTF. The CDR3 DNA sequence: TGTGCCAGCAGCCAAGATCCGAGTCTTCGTGGGGAAGGGAGCTACACCTTC.

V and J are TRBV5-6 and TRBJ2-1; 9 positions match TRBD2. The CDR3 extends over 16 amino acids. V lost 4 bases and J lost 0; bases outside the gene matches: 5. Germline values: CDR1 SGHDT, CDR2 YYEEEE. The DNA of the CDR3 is TGTGCCAGCAGCCCCATAGCGGGGGCCTCCTACAATGAGCAGTTCTTC. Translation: CASSPIAGASYNEQFF.

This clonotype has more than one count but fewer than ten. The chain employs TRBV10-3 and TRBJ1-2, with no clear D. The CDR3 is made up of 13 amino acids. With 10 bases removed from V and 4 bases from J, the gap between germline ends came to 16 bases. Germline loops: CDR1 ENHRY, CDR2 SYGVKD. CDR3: CATQTPAGYGYTF. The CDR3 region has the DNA TGTGCCACGCAAACCCCGGCGGGCTATGGCTACACCTTC.

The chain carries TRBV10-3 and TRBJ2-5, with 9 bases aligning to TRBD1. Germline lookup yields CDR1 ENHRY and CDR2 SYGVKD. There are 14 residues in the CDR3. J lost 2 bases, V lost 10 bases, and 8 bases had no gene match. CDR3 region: CATGQGRSQETQYF. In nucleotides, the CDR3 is TGTGCCACGGGACAGGGCCGGTCGCAAGAGACCCAGTACTTC.